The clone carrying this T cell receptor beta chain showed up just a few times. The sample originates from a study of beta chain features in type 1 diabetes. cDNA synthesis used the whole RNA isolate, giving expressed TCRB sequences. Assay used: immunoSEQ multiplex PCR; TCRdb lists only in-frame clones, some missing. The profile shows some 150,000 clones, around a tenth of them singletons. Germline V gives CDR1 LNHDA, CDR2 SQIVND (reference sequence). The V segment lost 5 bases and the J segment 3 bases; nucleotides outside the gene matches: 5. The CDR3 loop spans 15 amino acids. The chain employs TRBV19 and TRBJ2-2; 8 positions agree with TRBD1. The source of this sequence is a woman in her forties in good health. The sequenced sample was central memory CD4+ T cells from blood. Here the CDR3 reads CASSRTGRYTGELFF. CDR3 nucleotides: TGTGCCAGTAGTCGGACAGGGAGGTACACCGGGGAGCTGTTTTTT.